Presented here are 18 T cell receptor beta chains from one specimen sequenced in a study of blood T cells in healthy people across ages. Together with a sample-barcoded 5' primer, a J-beta primer mix was included in a second PCR lasting about 7 to 11 cycles. TCRdb reanalysed the 5' RACE reads using MiXCR and keeps one entry per CDR3 protein. The data hold more than 1.4 million distinct CDR3 sequences, with roughly 40% observed a single time. Material for sequencing was blood. These receptors all stem from a woman younger than 35 in good health.

V gene TRBV28 combines with J gene TRBJ2-6; possibly TRBD1 for D (6 bases). V was shortened by 5 bases and J by 2 bases, with 19 bases between the two germline ends. From germline, CDR1 is MDHEN and CDR2 SYDVKM. The CDR3 is 18 residues long. The CDR3 bases are TGTGCCAGCAGTCCCTCAGGCAGGGGCGAACCTGGGGCCAACGTCCTGACTTTC. Its protein is CASSPSGRGEPGANVLTF.

This chain connects TRBV10-1 to TRBJ1-3, with a weak D call TRBD1 (5 bases). The CDR3 runs 15 residues. V dropped 2 bases and J dropped 2 bases, with 10 bases sitting between them. From germline, CDR1 is WNHNN and CDR2 SYGVQD (reference sequence). Here the CDR3 DNA reads TGCGCCAGCAGTGAGGAGGGGACGCCTGGAAACACCATATATTTT. Protein: CASSEEGTPGNTIYF.

V usage is TRBV7-2 and J usage is TRBJ2-3, with a tentative D call TRBD1 (6 bases). Germline V gene lookup returns CDR1 SGHTA and CDR2 FQGNSA. The V end was cut by 1 base, the J end by 6 bases, with 23 bases between. CDR3 length equals 18 residues. The CDR3 DNA is TGTGCCAGCAGCTTAGAGGTCCTAGCTAGGGGGATAGGGGATACGCAGTATTTT. Translating gives CASSLEVLARGIGDTQYF.

This rearrangement joins TRBV5-6 to TRBJ1-1; no firm D call. This CDR3 is 15 amino acids long. The V gene's germline CDR1 is SGHDT and CDR2 YYEEEE. V was cut by 0 bases and J by 5 bases, with 14 bases left in between. CDR3 coding DNA: TGTGCCAGCAGCTTGGGTGGTGCCCCGAGGACTGAAGCTTTCTTT. Encoded protein: CASSLGGAPRTEAFF.

This clonotype appeared a few times. This sequence joins TRBV3-1 and TRBJ1-4; 9 bases match TRBD1. The CDR3 has 14 amino acids. The germline gives CDR1 LGHDT, CDR2 YNNKEL (reference sequence). Trimming cost V 5 bases and J 5 bases; bases outside gene matches: 3. The CDR3 nucleotides are TGTGCCAGCAGCGCCGGGACAGGGAATGAAAAACTGTTTTTT. It specifies CASSAGTGNEKLFF.

CDR3 amino acids: CASSQDKAGNYGYTF. The CDR3 DNA sequence: TGCGCCAGCAGCCAAGATAAAGCAGGGAATTATGGCTACACCTTC. The chain is built from TRBV4-1 and TRBJ1-2; TRBD1 might be the D (5 bases). Germline CDR1 reads MGHRA; CDR2 reads YSYEKL. V was pared by 0 bases and J by 5 bases, with 13 bases between. The CDR3 has 15 residues.

Worth noting for this clonotype: An end of the junction does not agree with germline; a read error may underlie this. The gene calls are TRBV5-1 and TRBJ2-7; TRBD2 is a possible D gene (5 bases). Germline CDR1 reads SGHRS; CDR2 reads YFSETQ. The length of the CDR3 is 13 residues. CDR3 sequence: CASSLPGSYERYF. As DNA, the CDR3 is TGCGCCAGCAGCTTACCGGGGTCCTACGAGCGGTACTTC.

The chain links TRBV3-1 to TRBJ2-7; tentative D call: TRBD2 (7 bases). Germline V gene data show CDR1 as LGHDT and CDR2 as YNNKEL (reference sequence). The CDR3 is made up of 13 amino acids. V shed 10 bases and J shed 2 bases, with 15 bases lying between them. CDR3 nucleotide sequence: TGTGCCACCCGCGGGGGCAGAACCTACGAGCAGTACTTC. Protein: CATRGGRTYEQYF.

The V call is TRBV6-5, the J call TRBJ1-1, with D tentatively TRBD1 (5 bases). V dropped 0 bases and J dropped 5 bases, with 13 bases sitting between them. Germline V gene data show CDR1 as MNHEY and CDR2 as SVGAGI. This CDR3 comprises 15 residues. The CDR3 region is CASSYSTQGTTEAFF. The CDR3 DNA reads as TGTGCCAGCAGTTACTCGACCCAGGGAACGACTGAAGCTTTCTTT.

The chain uses TRBV10-3 and TRBJ2-3, with D perhaps matching TRBD1 or TRBD2 (5 bases each). The CDR3 spans 15 residues. CDR1 is ENHRY and CDR2 is SYGVKD in the germline V gene. Trimming pared 6 bases from V and 0 bases from J, leaving 13 bases between. The CDR3: CAISAGTTSTDTQYF. CDR3 DNA sequence: TGTGCCATCAGCGCCGGGACCACGAGCACAGATACGCAGTATTTT.

This clonotype appeared a few times. J is TRBJ2-5 and V is TRBV6-6; tentatively, D is TRBD1 or TRBD2 (5 bases each). Deletions cut 6 bases from V and 1 base from J, with 18 bases between. The CDR3 spans 16 residues. Germline V lookup: CDR1 MNHNY, CDR2 SVGAGI (reference sequence). The CDR3 here is CASSIMGRTTQETQYF. The CDR3 DNA reads as TGTGCCAGCAGCATAATGGGACGAACCACCCAAGAGACCCAGTACTTC.

The V and J genes are TRBV15 and TRBJ2-1, with TRBD2 identical over 9 bases. V lost 2 bases and J lost 2; bases outside the gene matches: 13. Germline V lookup: CDR1 LNHNV, CDR2 YYDKDF (reference sequence). CDR3 length: 19 residues. The CDR3 sequence: CATSRRGVAGDSAYNEQFF. The CDR3 nucleotides read TGTGCCACCAGCAGAAGGGGGGTAGCGGGAGACAGCGCCTACAATGAGCAGTTCTTC.

The gene calls are TRBV6-5 and TRBJ2-1; D call uncertain. This CDR3 has 15 residues. Deletions cut 0 bases from V and 4 bases from J, with 10 bases between. Germline CDR1 is MNHEY and CDR2 is SVGAGI. The CDR3: CASSYSIQQYNEQFF. The CDR3, as DNA: TGTGCCAGCAGTTACTCTATCCAGCAGTACAATGAGCAGTTCTTC.

The chain combines TRBV12-3 or TRBV12-4 with TRBJ1-1; perhaps TRBD1 as D (5 bases). There are 15 residues in the CDR3. The V end was cut by 6 bases, the J end by 1 base, with 15 bases between. The CDR3 sequence: CASRRQSGANTEAFF. CDR3 nucleotide sequence: TGTGCCAGCAGACGCCAAAGCGGGGCGAACACTGAAGCTTTCTTT.

As to this clonotype: The junction differs from germline at one of its ends, possibly a read error. V and J are TRBV2 and TRBJ2-1, with TRBD2 matching 7 bases. This CDR3 comprises 16 residues. Looked up from germline, CDR1 is SNHLY and CDR2 is FYNNEI. The DNA of the CDR3 is TGTGCCAGCAGTGGGGGGGGGACTAAGGCCCCCAATGAGCGGTTCTTC. Translated, it gives CASSGGGTKAPNERFF.

This clonotype was observed a handful of times. V usage is TRBV5-5 and J usage is TRBJ2-1; tentative D call: TRBD2 (6 bases). The CDR3 covers 16 residues. The V end was cut by 1 base, the J end by 2 bases, with 13 bases between. Per the germline V gene, CDR1 is SGHKS and CDR2 is YYEKEE (reference sequence). This chain's CDR3 is CASSLSWSGAYNEQFF. The CDR3 bases are TGTGCCAGCAGCTTGAGTTGGTCGGGGGCCTACAATGAGCAGTTCTTC.

The chain's CDR3 is CASSEGLSSGRWETQYF. The CDR3 DNA sequence: TGTGCCAGCAGTGAAGGGTTGAGTAGCGGGAGGTGGGAGACCCAGTACTTC. The chain employs TRBV6-1 and TRBJ2-5; 10 nucleotides line up with TRBD2. The V segment lost 1 base and the J segment 5 bases; nucleotides outside the gene matches: 10. Per germline, CDR1 MNHNS and CDR2 SASEGT. The CDR3 spans 17 residues.

This clonotype came up a few times. The rearrangement joins TRBV10-1 to TRBJ2-7; tentatively, D is TRBD2 (6 bases). The CDR3 contains 14 residues. Trimming took off 3 bases at V and 5 bases at J, with 14 bases between the two ends. Germline V CDR1 and CDR2: WNHNN, SYGVQD (reference sequence). CDR3 loop: CASSDPRDFNEQYF. DNA of the CDR3: TGCGCCAGCAGTGACCCCCGGGACTTTAACGAGCAGTACTTC.